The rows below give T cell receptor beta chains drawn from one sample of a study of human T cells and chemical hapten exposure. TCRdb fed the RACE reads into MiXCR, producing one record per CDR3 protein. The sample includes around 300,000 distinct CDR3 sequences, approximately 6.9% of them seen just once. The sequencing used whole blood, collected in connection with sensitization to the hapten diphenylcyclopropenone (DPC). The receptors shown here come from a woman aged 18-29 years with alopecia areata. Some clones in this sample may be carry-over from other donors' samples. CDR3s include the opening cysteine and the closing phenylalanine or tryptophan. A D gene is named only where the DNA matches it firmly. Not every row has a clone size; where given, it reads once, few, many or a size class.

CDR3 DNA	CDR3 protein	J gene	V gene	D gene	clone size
TGTGCCAGCAGTACGATAAACACCATATATTTT	CASSTINTIYF	TRBJ1-3	TRBV6-6	-	few
TGTGCCAGCAGACGACAGGGCGAGGGGTTATTAAAGCAGTACTTC	CASRRQGEGLLKQYF	TRBJ2-7	TRBV27	TRBD1	-
TGTGCCAGCAGTTACGACGGACATACGATCAATGAGCAGTTCTTC	CASSYDGHTINEQFF	TRBJ2-1	TRBV6-5	-	few
TGTGCCAGCAGCTTAGGAGCAGGGGCAGAGGGCTACACCTTC	CASSLGAGAEGYTF	TRBJ1-2	TRBV7-8	-	few
TGCGCCAGCAGCTTGGTCCCCCGCGGGGAGCTGTTTTTT	CASSLVPRGELFF	TRBJ2-2	TRBV5-1	-	many
TGTGCCAGCAGGGTTGGACAGGGGATCTATGGCTACACCTTC	CASRVGQGIYGYTF	TRBJ1-2	TRBV6-5	TRBD1	few
TGCAGCGTTGAATCAACAGTCTATGGCTACACCTTC	CSVESTVYGYTF	TRBJ1-2	TRBV29-1	-	-
TGTGCCACCAGCAGTCCTGGGAGGGAGACCCAGTACTTC	CATSSPGRETQYF	TRBJ2-5	TRBV15	-	many
TGCGCCAGCTCAACCTTCGACAGGGGAGACTCACCCCTCCACTTT	CASSTFDRGDSPLHF	TRBJ1-6	TRBV4-3	TRBD1	many
TGTGCCAGCAAACCCCGGCAGGGCGCAGATACGCAGTATTTT	CASKPRQGADTQYF	TRBJ2-3	TRBV2	-	many
TGTGCCAGCAGTCACCGGGAGGGGAAGGATGGCTACACCTTC	CASSHREGKDGYTF	TRBJ1-2	TRBV7-2	-	-
TGTGCCAGCAGGCCCCGGGACAGGTCTTTCTCTGGGGCCAACGTCCTGACTTTC	CASRPRDRSFSGANVLTF	TRBJ2-6	TRBV6-1	TRBD1	few
TGTGCCAGCAAACCAGTGATGAACACTGAAGCTTTCTTT	CASKPVMNTEAFF	TRBJ1-1	TRBV11-1	-	few
TGTGCCAGTAGTACGACTCCGTCCTACGAGCAGTACTTC	CASSTTPSYEQYF	TRBJ2-7	TRBV19	-	many
TGTGCCAGCAGCCATCGGGCCCCTGGCTACACCTTC	CASSHRAPGYTF	TRBJ1-2	TRBV3-1	-	-
TGTGCCACCAGAGGAGGGGGCCGAGATACGCAGTATTTT	CATRGGGRDTQYF	TRBJ2-3	TRBV15	-	few
TGTGCCAGCAGTTTAAGACAGGGGAGGGATACAGATACGCAGTATTTT	CASSLRQGRDTDTQYF	TRBJ2-3	TRBV6-5	-	-
TGTGCCAGCAGCGCTCGCCTGGCCTCCAATGAGCAGTTCTTC	CASSARLASNEQFF	TRBJ2-1	TRBV11-1	-	many
TGTGCCAGCAGCTCTGGGGATTCACCCCTCCACTTT	CASSSGDSPLHF	TRBJ1-6	TRBV7-9	-	-
TGTGCCAGCATCCAGCGGGGGGGCCGATACAATGAGCAGTTCTTC	CASIQRGGRYNEQFF	TRBJ2-1	TRBV7-2	TRBD2	many
TGTGCCAGCAGGGACGACGTTAACTATGGCTACACCTTC	CASRDDVNYGYTF	TRBJ1-2	TRBV12-3/TRBV12-4	-	few
TGTGCCAGCAGTCATTACCCGACGACAGGAGACTTGAACACTGAAGCTTTCTTT	CASSHYPTTGDLNTEAFF	TRBJ1-1	TRBV6-2/TRBV6-3	-	-
TGTGCCAGCAGTTTGCTTACAAGGGGGGATCAGCCCCAGCATTTT	CASSLLTRGDQPQHF	TRBJ1-5	TRBV28	-	few
TGTGCCAGCAGTTCCGGACTAGCGGGGGGTTACGAGCAGTACTTC	CASSSGLAGGYEQYF	TRBJ2-7	TRBV12-3/TRBV12-4	TRBD2	few
TGCGCCAGCAGCTTGGGACAGGGGGCGAGTGTCGCCAAAAACATTCAGTACTTC	CASSLGQGASVAKNIQYF	TRBJ2-4	TRBV5-1	TRBD1	many
TGTGCCAGCTCACCGTCGACAGCAATGAACACTGAAGCTTTCTTT	CASSPSTAMNTEAFF	TRBJ1-1	TRBV18	-	few
TGTGCCAGCAGCCTCCCAACTTCCGCTGGAAACACCATATATTTT	CASSLPTSAGNTIYF	TRBJ1-3	TRBV5-6	-	-
TGTGCCAGCAGCCAAGACGGGGCCACTGAAGCTTTCTTT	CASSQDGATEAFF	TRBJ1-1	TRBV3-1	-	many
TGTGCCAGCAGTTTATTGGGGGGGGGCCTCACAGATACGCAGTATTTT	CASSLLGGGLTDTQYF	TRBJ2-3	TRBV27	-	few
TGCAGTGCTATACAACTCGACACGCAGTATTTT	CSAIQLDTQYF	TRBJ2-3	TRBV20-1	-	many
TGTGCCAGCAGCGCACAGGGTTCTGGAAACACCATATATTTT	CASSAQGSGNTIYF	TRBJ1-3	TRBV11-2	-	few
TGCAGTGCTAGATCAGGGGGGCAGAATGAAAAACTGTTTTTT	CSARSGGQNEKLFF	TRBJ1-4	TRBV20-1	TRBD1	-
TGCAGTGCTAGGGGACAGTATACGCAGTATTTT	CSARGQYTQYF	TRBJ2-3	TRBV20-1	TRBD1	many
TGTGCCAGCATGAGTCTCACAGGGAACACCGGGGAGCTGTTTTTT	CASMSLTGNTGELFF	TRBJ2-2	TRBV6-2/TRBV6-3	-	few
TGTGCCAGCAGCCAATGGACAGGGAGTGAAAAACTGTTTTTT	CASSQWTGSEKLFF	TRBJ1-4	TRBV3-1	TRBD1	few
TGTGCCAGCAGCTCCGACGGAAACTATGGCTACACCTTC	CASSSDGNYGYTF	TRBJ1-2	TRBV7-9	-	many
TGTGCCAGCAGTCCAAACCTCAGGACAGGGTCCTCCGAGCAGTACTTC	CASSPNLRTGSSEQYF	TRBJ2-7	TRBV12-3/TRBV12-4	TRBD1	few
TGTGCCAGCAGTCTACGAGCTAGTGGGAGACGGGGCTCCTACGAGCAGTACTTC	CASSLRASGRRGSYEQYF	TRBJ2-7	TRBV2	-	few
TGTGCCAGCAGCTTAGGTATAAGTCAGCCCCAGCATTTT	CASSLGISQPQHF	TRBJ1-5	TRBV5-4	-	few
TGTGCCATCAGACCGGGACAGGGGGCCAACGAGCAGTACTTC	CAIRPGQGANEQYF	TRBJ2-7	TRBV10-3	TRBD1	few
TGTGCCAGCAGTCTCAGCCTGGCGCCCCAGCATTTT	CASSLSLAPQHF	TRBJ1-5	TRBV12-3/TRBV12-4	-	-
TGTGCCAGCAGCCAAGGGGTAAACACCGGGGAGCTGTTTTTT	CASSQGVNTGELFF	TRBJ2-2	TRBV3-1	-	many
TGTGCCAGCAGCCCCCGGACCGTTAGCTCCTACGAGCAGTACTTC	CASSPRTVSSYEQYF	TRBJ2-7	TRBV14	-	many
TGTGCCACCAGCAGGGACAGGAGCTATGGCTACACCTTC	CATSRDRSYGYTF	TRBJ1-2	TRBV15	TRBD1	few
TGCAGCGTTGTTGAGAGGGTCTCCTACGAGCAGTACTTC	CSVVERVSYEQYF	TRBJ2-7	TRBV29-1	-	many
TGTGCCAGCAGCTTAAGCGGCCAGGGGCGAGCCTACGAGCAGTACTTC	CASSLSGQGRAYEQYF	TRBJ2-7	TRBV7-4	-	-
TGTGCCAGCAGCCAAGAGGGCGAGACAGATACGCAGTATTTT	CASSQEGETDTQYF	TRBJ2-3	TRBV4-2	-	few